The present T cell receptor (beta chain) was sequenced within a study of technical replicates of blood from several donors. The assay was immunoSEQ multiplex PCR, and TCRdb's table has in-frame clones only and misses some. The repertoire includes about 14,000 clones, almost 85% of them detected once, and roughly a tenth sits in the top ten. The V and J ends lost 1 base and 5 bases, in that order; junction bases with no gene match: 6. Germline-derived CDR1 and CDR2 are SGHAT and FQNNGV. This CDR3 contains 16 residues. Sample: PBMCs. The receptor's source is a human donor in good health. This chain uses TRBV11-2 with TRBJ2-2, with 8 bases lining up with TRBD2. This chain's CDR3 is CASSLVPGGLTGELFF. The CDR3 bases are TGTGCCAGCAGCTTAGTTCCGGGAGGGCTGACCGGGGAGCTGTTTTTT.